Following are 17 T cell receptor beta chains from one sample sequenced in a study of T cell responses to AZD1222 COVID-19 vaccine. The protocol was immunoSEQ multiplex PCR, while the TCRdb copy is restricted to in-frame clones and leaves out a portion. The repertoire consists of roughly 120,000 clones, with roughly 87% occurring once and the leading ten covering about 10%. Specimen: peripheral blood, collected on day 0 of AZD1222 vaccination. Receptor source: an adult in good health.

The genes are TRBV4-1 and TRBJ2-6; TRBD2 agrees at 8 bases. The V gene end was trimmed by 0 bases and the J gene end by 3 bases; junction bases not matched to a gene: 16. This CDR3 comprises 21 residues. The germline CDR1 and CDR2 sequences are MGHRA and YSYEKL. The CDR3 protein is CASSQDRIGGLEAGGANVLTF. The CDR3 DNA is TGCGCCAGCAGCCAAGATAGGATTGGGGGACTAGAGGCCGGTGGGGCCAACGTCCTGACTTTC.

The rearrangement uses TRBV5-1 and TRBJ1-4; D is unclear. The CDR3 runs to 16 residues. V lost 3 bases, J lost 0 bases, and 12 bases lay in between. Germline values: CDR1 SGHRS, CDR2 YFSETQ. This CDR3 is CASSSSQSSTNEKLFF. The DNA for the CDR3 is TGCGCCAGCAGCTCCAGCCAGTCTTCAACTAATGAAAAACTGTTTTTT.

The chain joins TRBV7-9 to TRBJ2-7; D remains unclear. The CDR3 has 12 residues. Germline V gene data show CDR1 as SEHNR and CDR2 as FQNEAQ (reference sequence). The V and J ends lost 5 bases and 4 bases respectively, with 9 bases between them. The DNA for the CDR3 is TGTGCCAGCAGCCCGGAAGTATACGAGCAGTACTTC. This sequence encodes CASSPEVYEQYF.

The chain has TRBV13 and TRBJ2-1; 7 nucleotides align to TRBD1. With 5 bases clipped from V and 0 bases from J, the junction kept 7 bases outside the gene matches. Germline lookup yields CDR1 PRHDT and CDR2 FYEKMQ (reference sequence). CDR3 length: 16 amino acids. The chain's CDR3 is CASSLQGERSYNEQFF. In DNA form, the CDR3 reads TGTGCCAGCAGCCTCCAGGGGGAGCGCTCCTACAATGAGCAGTTCTTC.

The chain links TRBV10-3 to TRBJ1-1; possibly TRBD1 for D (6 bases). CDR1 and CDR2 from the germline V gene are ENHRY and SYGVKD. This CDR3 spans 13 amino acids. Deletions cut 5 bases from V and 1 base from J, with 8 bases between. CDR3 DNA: TGTGCCATCAGTAGGACAGAGAACACTGAAGCTTTCTTT. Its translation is CAISRTENTEAFF.

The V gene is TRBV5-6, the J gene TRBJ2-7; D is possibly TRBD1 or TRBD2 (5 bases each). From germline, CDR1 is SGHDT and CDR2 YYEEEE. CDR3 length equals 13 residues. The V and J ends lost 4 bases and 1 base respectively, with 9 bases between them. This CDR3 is CASSRDGSYEQYF. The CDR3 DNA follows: TGTGCCAGCAGCCGGGACGGGTCCTACGAGCAGTACTTC.

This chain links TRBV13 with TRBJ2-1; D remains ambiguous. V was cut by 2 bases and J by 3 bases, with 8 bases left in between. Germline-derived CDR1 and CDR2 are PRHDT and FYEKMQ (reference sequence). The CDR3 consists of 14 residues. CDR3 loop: CASSLNPGYNEQFF. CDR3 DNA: TGTGCCAGCAGCTTAAACCCTGGCTACAATGAGCAGTTCTTC.

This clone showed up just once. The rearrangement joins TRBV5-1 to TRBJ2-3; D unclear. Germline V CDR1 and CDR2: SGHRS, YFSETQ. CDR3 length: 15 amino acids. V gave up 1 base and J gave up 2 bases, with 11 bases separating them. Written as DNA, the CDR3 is TGCGCCAGCAGCTTGACGCCCGAGAACACAGATACGCAGTATTTT. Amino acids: CASSLTPENTDTQYF.

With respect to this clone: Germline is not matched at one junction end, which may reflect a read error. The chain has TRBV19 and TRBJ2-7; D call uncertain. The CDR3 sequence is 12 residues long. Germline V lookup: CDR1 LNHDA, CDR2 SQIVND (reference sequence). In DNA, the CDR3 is TGTGCCAGTAGTAAAGGTCCGGGCCGCGGATTTTTC. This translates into CASSKGPGRGFF.

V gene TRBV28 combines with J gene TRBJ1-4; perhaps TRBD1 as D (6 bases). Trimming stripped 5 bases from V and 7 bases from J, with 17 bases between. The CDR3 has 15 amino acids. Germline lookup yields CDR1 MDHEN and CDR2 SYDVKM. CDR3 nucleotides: TGTGCCAGCAGTCCCCGTCAGGGGAATACTGAAAAACTGTTTTTT. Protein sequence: CASSPRQGNTEKLFF.

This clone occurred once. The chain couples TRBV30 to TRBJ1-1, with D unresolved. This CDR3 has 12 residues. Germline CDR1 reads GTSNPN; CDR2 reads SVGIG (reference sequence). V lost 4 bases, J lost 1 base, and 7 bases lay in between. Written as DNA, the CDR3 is TGTGCCTGGACCTTCGGGAACACTGAAGCTTTCTTT. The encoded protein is CAWTFGNTEAFF.

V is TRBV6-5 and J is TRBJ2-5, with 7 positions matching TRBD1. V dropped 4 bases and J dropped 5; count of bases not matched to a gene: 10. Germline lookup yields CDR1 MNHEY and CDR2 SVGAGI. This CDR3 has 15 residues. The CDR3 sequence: CASSFWTGTGETQYF. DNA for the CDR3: TGTGCCAGCAGTTTTTGGACAGGTACAGGGGAGACCCAGTACTTC.

This CDR3 is CASSQLPGANTGELFF. CDR3 sequence (DNA): TGCGCCAGCAGCCAGCTACCGGGGGCGAACACCGGGGAGCTGTTTTTT. The chain is built from TRBV4-3 and TRBJ2-2; perhaps TRBD2 as D (6 bases). V was clipped by 3 bases and J by 0 bases, with 11 bases between them. The CDR3 loop spans 16 amino acids. Germline-derived CDR1 and CDR2 are LGHNA and YSLEER.

The CDR3 is CASSPPLGNYEQYF. The CDR3 DNA sequence: TGTGCCAGCTCACCACCGTTAGGGAACTACGAGCAGTACTTC. The V gene is TRBV18, the J gene TRBJ2-7; no reliable D call. The germline V and J ends were trimmed by 0 bases and 3 bases, with 9 bases remaining between them. The CDR3 sequence is 14 residues long. Germline V gene sequence: CDR1 KGHSH, CDR2 LQKENI. Full variable domain (missing parts from reference TRBV18 and TRBJ2-7): NAGVMQNPRHLVRRRGQEARLRCSPMKGHSHVYWYRQLPEEGLKFMVYLQKENIIDESGMPKERFSAEFPKEGPSILRIQQVVRGDSAAYFCASSPPLGNYEQYFGPGTRLTVT.

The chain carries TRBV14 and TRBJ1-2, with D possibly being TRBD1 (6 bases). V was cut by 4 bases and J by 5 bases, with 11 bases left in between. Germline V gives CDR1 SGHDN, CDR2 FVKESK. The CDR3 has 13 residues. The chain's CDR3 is CASSPEDRYGYTF. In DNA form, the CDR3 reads TGTGCCAGCAGCCCCGAGGACAGATATGGCTACACCTTC.

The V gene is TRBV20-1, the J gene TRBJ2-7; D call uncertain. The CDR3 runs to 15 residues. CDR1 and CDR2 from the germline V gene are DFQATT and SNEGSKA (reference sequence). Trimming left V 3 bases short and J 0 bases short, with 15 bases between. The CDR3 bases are TGCAGTGCTAGTTACCTGCGGTGGAGCTCCTACGAGCAGTACTTC. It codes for CSASYLRWSSYEQYF.

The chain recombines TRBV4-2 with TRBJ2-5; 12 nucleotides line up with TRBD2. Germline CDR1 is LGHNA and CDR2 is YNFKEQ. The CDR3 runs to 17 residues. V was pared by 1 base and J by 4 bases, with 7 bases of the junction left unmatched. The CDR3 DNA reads TGTGCCAGCAGCCAAGGTTTACTAGCGGGGGGAGCAGAGACCCAGTACTTC. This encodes CASSQGLLAGGAETQYF.